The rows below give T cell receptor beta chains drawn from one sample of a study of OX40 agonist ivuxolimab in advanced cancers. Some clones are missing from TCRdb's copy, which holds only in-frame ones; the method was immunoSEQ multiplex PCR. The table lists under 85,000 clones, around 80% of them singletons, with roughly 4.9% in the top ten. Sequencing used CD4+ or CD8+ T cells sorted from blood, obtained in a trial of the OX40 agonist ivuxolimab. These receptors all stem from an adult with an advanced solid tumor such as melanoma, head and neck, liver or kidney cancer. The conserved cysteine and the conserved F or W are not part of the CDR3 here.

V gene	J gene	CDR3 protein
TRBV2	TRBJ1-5	ASNNRQVEPQH
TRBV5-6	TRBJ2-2	ASSLGRAAGELF
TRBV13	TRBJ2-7	ASSLRGLLSYEQY
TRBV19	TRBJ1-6	ASSRAGGGSPLH
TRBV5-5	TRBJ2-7	ASSLEGGLLSYEQY
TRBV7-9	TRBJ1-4	ASSPGTGMPPTNEKLF
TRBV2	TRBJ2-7	ASSERRNYEQY
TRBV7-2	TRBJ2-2	ASSSDGYTGELF
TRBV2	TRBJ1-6	ASSEHPPGQGVSPLH
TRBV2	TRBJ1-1	ASSENSRHTEAF
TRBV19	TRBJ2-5	ASSIGGETQY
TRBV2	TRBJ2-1	AIVPGHTYNEQF
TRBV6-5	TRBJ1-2	ASSSGYSGYT
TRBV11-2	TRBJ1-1	ASSLAGGRTEAF
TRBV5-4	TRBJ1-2	ASSVPGGGRFSRVGGYT